The 22 T cell receptor beta chains listed next were all sequenced from one sample in a study of blood T cell repertoires in COVID-19. TCRdb's copy holds only in-frame clones and misses some; the assay was immunoSEQ multiplex PCR. Altogether about 170,000 clones are present, 65% to 80% being singletons, with the ten largest covering under 20%. Sequenced material: PBMCs or T cells enriched from blood (not recorded which). The receptor set was obtained from a woman in her seventies in a cohort exposed to, infected with or recovered from COVID-19 (not recorded which).

The rearrangement uses TRBV30 and TRBJ1-1; D call uncertain. This CDR3 contains 13 residues. V was shortened by 3 bases and J by 9 bases, with 17 bases between the two germline ends. Germline V gives CDR1 GTSNPN, CDR2 SVGIG (reference sequence). The CDR3 protein is CAWSQEGVVQAFF. The CDR3 nucleotides are TGTGCCTGGAGCCAAGAGGGCGTTGTACAAGCTTTCTTT.

The chain combines TRBV7-2 with TRBJ2-3, with D hard to call. V lost 9 bases and J lost 6, with 19 bases in between. The germline V gene encodes CDR1 SGHTA and CDR2 FQGNSA. The CDR3 consists of 14 residues. Written as DNA, the CDR3 is TGTGCCAGTCGTCCGGGTTATCTTGTGGATACGCAGTATTTT. The encoded protein is CASRPGYLVDTQYF.

The V call is TRBV6-5, the J call TRBJ1-5; 8 bases are shared with TRBD1. The CDR3 contains 15 residues. Germline V gene sequence: CDR1 MNHEY, CDR2 SVGAGI. The V and J ends lost 6 bases and 1 base, in that order; junction bases with no gene match: 5. The DNA of the CDR3 is TGTGCCAGCAGGACAGGGGATGACAGCAATCAGCCCCAGCATTTT. It translates to CASRTGDDSNQPQHF.

This clone has just a few counts. CDR3 sequence (DNA): TGTGCCAGCAGTTTCAGCACGGGCACTGAAGCTTTCTTT. It specifies CASSFSTGTEAFF. The V and J genes are TRBV27 and TRBJ1-1; D is undetermined. V was pared by 3 bases and J by 4 bases, with 9 bases between. CDR3 size: 13 residues. Germline V gene sequence: CDR1 MNHEY, CDR2 SMNVEV (reference sequence).

J is TRBJ1-6 and V is TRBV7-6; maybe TRBD1 (5 bases). The germline V gene encodes CDR1 SGHVS and CDR2 FNYEAQ. The CDR3 runs 16 residues. Trimming removed 0 bases from V and 9 bases from J, with 15 bases in between. The CDR3 region is CASSLAVPRASSPLHF. The CDR3 coding sequence is TGTGCCAGCAGCTTAGCTGTCCCCAGGGCGAGTTCACCCCTCCACTTT. The full variable domain, rest sourced from reference TRBV7-6 and TRBJ1-6, is GAGVSQSPRYKVTKRGQDVALRCDPISGHVSLYWYRQALGQGPEFLTYFNYEAQQDKSGLPNDRFSAERPEGSISTLTIQRTEQRDSAMYRCASSLAVPRASSPLHFGNGTRLTVT.

The chain recombines TRBV2 with TRBJ1-6; the match to TRBD1 covers 8 bases. CDR1 and CDR2 from the germline V gene are SNHLY and FYNNEI. Trimming at V came to 5 bases and at J to 9 bases, leaving 9 bases not matched to a gene. There are 15 residues in the CDR3. The CDR3 region is CASSLRTGSGSPLHF. DNA of the CDR3: TGTGCCAGCAGTCTAAGGACAGGGAGCGGTTCACCCCTCCACTTT.

The CDR3 loop is CASSPGQTRNTIYF. Written as DNA, the CDR3 is TGTGCCAGCAGCCCGGGACAGACGCGAAACACCATATATTTT. This chain links TRBV28 with TRBJ1-3; 7 bases match TRBD1. Germline lookup yields CDR1 MDHEN and CDR2 SYDVKM. This CDR3 contains 14 residues. V gave up 6 bases and J gave up 5 bases; unmatched junction bases: 7.

The V gene is TRBV9, the J gene TRBJ1-1, with a tentative D call TRBD1 (6 bases). Germline V gene data show CDR1 as SGDLS and CDR2 as YYNGEE. Trimming shortened V by 3 bases and J by 6 bases, and 18 bases separated the two germline ends. The CDR3 sequence is 15 residues long. CDR3 amino acids: CASSALPTGSAEAFF. DNA for the CDR3: TGTGCCAGCAGCGCCCTACCTACAGGGTCCGCTGAAGCTTTCTTT.

V usage is TRBV28 and J usage is TRBJ1-2, with D maybe TRBD1 (6 bases). V was cut by 6 bases and J by 8 bases, with 19 bases left in between. The length of the CDR3 is 14 residues. Germline CDR1 MDHEN, CDR2 SYDVKM. The CDR3 loop is CASSADRTSGGYTF. CDR3 DNA sequence: TGTGCCAGCAGCGCCGACAGGACATCAGGCGGCTACACCTTC.

This chain uses TRBV28 with TRBJ2-1; D is ambiguous. Per the germline V gene, CDR1 is MDHEN and CDR2 is SYDVKM. CDR3 length: 14 amino acids. Trimming stripped 5 bases from V and 5 bases from J, with 13 bases between. The chain's CDR3 is CASSPPSHHNEQFF. The CDR3 DNA reads TGTGCCAGCAGTCCCCCCTCACACCACAATGAGCAGTTCTTC.

The CDR3 loop reads CASSPFSVSRGNTEAFF. CDR3 nucleotides: TGTGCCAGCAGTCCATTCTCAGTATCACGGGGGAACACTGAAGCTTTCTTT. The gene calls are TRBV27 and TRBJ1-1; D call uncertain. Germline CDR1 and CDR2: MNHEY and SMNVEV (reference sequence). The V and J ends lost 5 bases and 1 base respectively, with 20 bases between them. The CDR3 is made up of 17 amino acids.

The chain joins TRBV6-5 to TRBJ1-5, with D unclear. Germline V gene lookup returns CDR1 MNHEY and CDR2 SVGAGI. This CDR3 contains 15 residues. Trimming took 6 bases from V and 3 from J, leaving 15 bases between them. The CDR3 sequence: CASSPQKATNQPQHF. For the CDR3, the DNA is TGTGCCAGCAGCCCACAGAAGGCCACCAATCAGCCCCAGCATTTT.

The chain is built from TRBV7-9 and TRBJ1-3; D remains unclear. There are 12 residues in the CDR3. V lost 7 bases and J lost 1, with 5 bases in between. Germline CDR1 reads SEHNR; CDR2 reads FQNEAQ (reference sequence). The CDR3 loop reads CASTVSGNTIYF. CDR3 DNA sequence: TGTGCCAGCACCGTATCTGGAAACACCATATATTTT.

In its sample, this clone was seen a few times. The rearrangement uses TRBV24-1 and TRBJ2-5; D gene uncertain. This CDR3 has 18 amino acids. Germline loops: CDR1 KGHDR, CDR2 SFDVKD. The V gene lost 4 bases and the J gene lost 3 bases, with 23 bases spanning the gap. The DNA of the CDR3 is TGTGCCACCAGTGAAAACCCCAAGGCTTCTAGTCTCGAAGAGACCCAGTACTTC. Its protein is CATSENPKASSLEETQYF.

The genes are TRBV29-1 and TRBJ1-4; D gene ambiguous. V lost 5 bases and J lost 8, with 12 bases in between. This CDR3 region has 12 residues. Germline V CDR1 and CDR2: SQVTM, ANQGSEA. CDR3: CSVLIGKEKLFF. As DNA, the CDR3 is TGCAGCGTTCTGATCGGGAAAGAAAAACTGTTTTTT. The full variable domain, completed using reference TRBV29-1 and TRBJ1-4, is SAVISQKPSRDICQRGTSLTIQCQVDSQVTMMFWYRQQPGQSLTLIATANQGSEATYESGFVIDKFPISRPNLTFSTLTVSNMSPEDSSIYLCSVLIGKEKLFFGSGTQLSVL.

V gene TRBV12-3 or TRBV12-4 combines with J gene TRBJ2-7; D is unclear. Trimming stripped 3 bases from V and 2 bases from J, with 8 bases between. This CDR3 comprises 13 residues. CDR3 sequence (DNA): TGTGCCAGCAGTTTTGAGCGAACCTACGAGCAGTACTTC. Its protein is CASSFERTYEQYF.

The chain couples TRBV7-2 to TRBJ1-1, with D perhaps matching TRBD1 (5 bases). V gave up 5 bases and J gave up 3 bases, with 16 bases separating them. Germline V gene sequence: CDR1 SGHTA, CDR2 FQGNSA. The CDR3 is made up of 15 amino acids. CDR3 protein: CASSLGQGGYTEAFF. DNA of the CDR3: TGTGCCAGCAGCCTAGGCCAGGGAGGGTACACTGAAGCTTTCTTT.

This chain links TRBV27 with TRBJ1-1; D remains unclear. Per the germline V gene, CDR1 is MNHEY and CDR2 is SMNVEV (reference sequence). This CDR3 contains 15 residues. Trimming pared 4 bases from V and 3 bases from J, leaving 15 bases between. Here the CDR3 reads CASSSQKYGDTEAFF. In DNA, the CDR3 is TGTGCCAGCAGTTCCCAAAAATACGGAGACACTGAAGCTTTCTTT.

The V gene is TRBV4-3, the J gene TRBJ2-3, with D possibly being TRBD1 (7 bases). CDR3 size: 17 residues. V gave up 4 bases and J gave up 2 bases, with 19 bases separating them. Germline V gives CDR1 LGHNA, CDR2 YSLEER. The CDR3 DNA sequence: TGCGCCAGCAGCCTTAGCCCAGGGGGAGGAAACACAGATACGCAGTATTTT. As protein: CASSLSPGGGNTDTQYF.

V usage is TRBV7-9 and J usage is TRBJ2-1; D is perhaps TRBD1 (6 bases). Looked up from germline, CDR1 is SEHNR and CDR2 is FQNEAQ (reference sequence). V was cut by 4 bases and J by 3 bases, with 13 bases left in between. This CDR3 is 15 amino acids long. The CDR3 DNA follows: TGTGCCAGCAGCTCGACAGGAGACGACTACAATGAGCAGTTCTTC. Translation gives CASSSTGDDYNEQFF.

The chain recombines TRBV11-3 with TRBJ2-5; no firm D call. The germline V gene has CDR1 SGHNT and CDR2 YENEEA. CDR3 length: 13 residues. Trimming cost V 1 base and J 3 bases, with 6 bases left between them. CDR3 residues: CASSLGAKETQYF. The DNA of the CDR3 is TGTGCCAGCAGCTTAGGGGCAAAAGAGACCCAGTACTTC.

The genes are TRBV5-1 and TRBJ2-2; the D is unclear. The CDR3 covers 15 residues. Germline assignment: CDR1 SGHRS and CDR2 YFSETQ. The V and J ends lost 1 base and 6 bases respectively, with 13 bases between them. Here the CDR3 reads CASSLSLLGAGELFF. CDR3 nucleotide sequence: TGCGCCAGCAGCTTGTCGCTTTTGGGCGCCGGGGAGCTGTTTTTT.